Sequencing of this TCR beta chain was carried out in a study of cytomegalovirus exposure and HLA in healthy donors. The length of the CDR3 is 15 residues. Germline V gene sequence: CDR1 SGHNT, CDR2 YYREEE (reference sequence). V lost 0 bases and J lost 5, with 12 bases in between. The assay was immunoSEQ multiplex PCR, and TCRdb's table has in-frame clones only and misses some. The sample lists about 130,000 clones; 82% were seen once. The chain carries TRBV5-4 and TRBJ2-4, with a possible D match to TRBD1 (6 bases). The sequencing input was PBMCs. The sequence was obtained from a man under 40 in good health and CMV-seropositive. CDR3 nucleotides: TGTGCCAGCAGCTTGGGATGGGACATCCAAAACATTCAGTACTTC. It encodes CASSLGWDIQNIQYF.